A selection of T cell receptor beta chains follows, all from one sample in a study of T cell repertoires in cytomegalovirus infection. No antigens are known for them. TCRdb re-analysed the reads in MiXCR, keeping a single row per CDR3 protein. The data contain some 100,000 distinct CDR3 sequences, about 30% of them singletons. The starting material was CD8+ T cells from cultured PBMCs, obtained from culture after CMV antigen stimulation. The receptor source for this set is a human donor in good health (CMV status not recorded). Some clones in this sample may be carry-over from other donors' samples. Each CDR3 is given with its conserved first and last residue. A D gene is named only where the DNA matches it firmly. Size tells how often a clone was seen (once, few, many) or the class of an expanded clone, and some rows leave it out.

clone_size,j_call,d_call,v_call,cdr3_aa,cdr3_nt
few,TRBJ2-7,-,TRBV6-6,CASSYSAGSGSYEQYF,TGTGCCAGCAGTTACTCGGCAGGCTCGGGTTCCTACGAGCAGTACTTC
many,TRBJ1-1,-,TRBV6-6,CASSTTEITFF,TGTGCCAGCAGTACAACAGAAATAACTTTCTTT
-,TRBJ2-7,-,TRBV4-1,CASSPGGRSYEQYF,TGCGCCAGCAGCCCAGGGGGGAGGTCCTACGAGCAGTACTTC
many,TRBJ2-7,-,TRBV7-6,CASSLLLSSYEQYF,TGTGCCAGCAGCTTATTGCTCAGTTCCTACGAGCAGTACTTC
many,TRBJ1-1,-,TRBV15,CATSRDGAPNTEAFF,TGTGCCACCAGCAGAGATGGGGCACCGAACACTGAAGCTTTCTTT
many,TRBJ2-1,TRBD2,TRBV28,CAITSGAPPYNEQFF,TGTGCCATCACCAGCGGGGCCCCCCCCTACAATGAGCAGTTCTTC
-,TRBJ2-5,TRBD2,TRBV11-2,CASSLVAGVPRETQYF,TGTGCCAGCAGCTTGGTAGCGGGGGTACCGAGGGAGACCCAGTACTTC
few,TRBJ2-7,TRBD2,TRBV2,CASLLAGDEQYF,TGTGCCAGCTTACTAGCGGGGGACGAGCAGTACTTC
-,TRBJ1-1,-,TRBV7-9,CASSPLANTEAFF,TGTGCCAGCAGCCCACTCGCGAACACTGAAGCTTTCTTT
few,TRBJ2-7,-,TRBV7-8,CASSFAIWGEQYF,TGTGCCAGCAGCTTTGCGATTTGGGGGGAGCAGTACTTC
-,TRBJ1-5,TRBD1,TRBV19,CASSIDLFGTGGNQPQHF,TGTGCCAGTAGTATAGATCTATTCGGCACAGGGGGCAATCAGCCCCAGCATTTT
few,TRBJ1-1,-,TRBV4-2,CASSQDATPTGAFF,TGTGCCAGCAGCCAAGACGCCACTCCCACAGGAGCTTTCTTT
-,TRBJ2-3,TRBD2,TRBV28,CASSLGLAEDTQYF,TGTGCCAGCAGTTTAGGGCTAGCGGAGGATACGCAGTATTTT
few,TRBJ2-5,-,TRBV7-6,CASSLEGGDRQETQYF,TGTGCCAGCAGCTTAGAGGGTGGGGACCGCCAAGAGACCCAGTACTTC
-,TRBJ2-5,-,TRBV7-9,CASSLVVSQETQYF,TGTGCCAGCAGCTTAGTTGTTAGTCAAGAGACCCAGTACTTC
few,TRBJ2-1,-,TRBV6-2/TRBV6-3,CASSPRSLSYNEQFF,TGTGCCAGCAGTCCCAGGAGTCTCTCCTACAATGAGCAGTTCTTC
-,TRBJ1-2,TRBD1,TRBV12-3/TRBV12-4,CASSANRGPNYGYTF,TGTGCCAGCAGTGCGAACAGGGGACCCAACTATGGCTACACCTTC
-,TRBJ1-5,-,TRBV10-3,CAISDNRLGQPQHF,TGTGCCATCAGTGATAACCGACTGGGACAGCCCCAGCATTTT
-,TRBJ2-1,-,TRBV7-6,CASSLGHLSSYNEQFF,TGTGCCAGCAGCTTGGGACACCTCTCCTCCTACAATGAGCAGTTCTTC
few,TRBJ1-3,-,TRBV27,CASSLSGGNTIYF,TGTGCCAGCAGTTTATCCGGAGGTAACACCATATATTTT
many,TRBJ2-1,-,TRBV24-1,CATSGAAAYNEQFF,TGTGCCACCTCCGGGGCCGCAGCATACAATGAGCAGTTCTTC